One and the same sample provided the 7 T cell receptor beta chains below, sequenced in a study of CD4 T cells in relation to SARS-CoV-2 and coronaviruses. TCRdb's table, derived via immunoSEQ multiplex PCR, lists solely in-frame clones and lacks some. The sample shows 55,000 to 75,000 clones, more than 75% of them seen only once. The unexposed donors gave CD4+ T cells in about 2010-2019, prior to COVID-19. The sample taken for sequencing was memory CD4+ T cells from PBMCs. The receptors here all came from a human donor in good health.

The table lists this clone with a few counts. This sequence joins TRBV29-1 and TRBJ2-1; the D call may be TRBD1 or TRBD2 (6 bases each). This CDR3 comprises 16 residues. In germline, CDR1 is SQVTM, CDR2 ANQGSEA. The V and J ends lost 3 bases and 4 bases respectively, with 19 bases between them. CDR3 nucleotides: TGCAGCGTTGAGGGGGGAGAGGGGGGCCGTTACAATGAGCAGTTCTTC. Residues: CSVEGGEGGRYNEQFF.

This clone was detected only once. This chain uses TRBV5-4 with TRBJ1-2; 7 bases are a match to TRBD1. V dropped 4 bases and J dropped 9; count of bases not matched to a gene: 15. The CDR3 runs 15 residues. The V gene's germline CDR1 is SGHNT and CDR2 YYREEE (reference sequence). CDR3 nucleotide sequence: TGTGCCAGCAGCGGTGCGGAGGGGGCTGGTCTTAGCTACACCTTC. Protein: CASSGAEGAGLSYTF.

The chain has TRBV29-1 and TRBJ2-7; tentative D call: TRBD2 (5 bases). The germline V gene encodes CDR1 SQVTM and CDR2 ANQGSEA. The CDR3 has 12 residues. V was pared by 4 bases and J by 6 bases, with 13 bases between. The CDR3 region is CSVGGMRREQYF. DNA of the CDR3: TGCAGCGTTGGAGGGATGAGGCGCGAGCAGTACTTC.

The chain joins TRBV14 to TRBJ1-5; D possibly corresponds to TRBD1 (6 bases). This CDR3 has 14 residues. CDR1 is SGHDN and CDR2 is FVKESK in the germline V gene. Trimming removed 6 bases from V and 7 bases from J, with 16 bases in between. CDR3 bases: TGTGCCAGCAGGGGGACAACCGGCCTCCAGCCCCAGCATTTT. Residues: CASRGTTGLQPQHF.

The chain carries TRBV6-1 and TRBJ1-2; D is undetermined. Germline CDR1 MNHNS, CDR2 SASEGT. Trimming shortened V by 0 bases and J by 3 bases, and 8 bases separated the two germline ends. This CDR3 region has 14 residues. The CDR3 DNA reads as TGTGCCAGCAGTGAAGCCTCAAGGTACTATGGCTACACCTTC. Amino acid sequence: CASSEASRYYGYTF.

The chain employs TRBV10-3 and TRBJ2-2; D is undetermined. CDR1 is ENHRY and CDR2 is SYGVKD in the germline V gene. V lost 3 bases and J 8 bases, leaving 13 bases between the germline ends. CDR3 length: 14 residues. The CDR3 spells CAISEFRFEGELFF. The DNA for the CDR3 is TGTGCCATCAGTGAATTCCGGTTCGAGGGGGAGCTGTTTTTT.

V and J are TRBV7-2 and TRBJ2-3; tentatively, D is TRBD1 (6 bases). The germline V gene encodes CDR1 SGHTA and CDR2 FQGNSA. CDR3 length: 14 amino acids. The V end lost 4 bases, the J end lost 2 bases, and 10 bases lay between the germline ends. In DNA form, the CDR3 reads TGTGCCAGCAGCTACAGGACAGACACAGATACGCAGTATTTT. This encodes CASSYRTDTDTQYF. Based on the CDR3 plus reference TRBV7-2 and TRBJ2-3, the full variable domain is GAGVSQSPSNKVTEKGKDVELRCDPISGHTALYWYRQSLGQGLEFLIYFQGNSAPDKSGLPSDRFSAERTGGSVSTLTIQRTQQEDSAVYLCASSYRTDTDTQYFGPGTRLTVL.